The clone carrying this T cell receptor (beta chain) came up a few times. This entry comes from a study of T cells in localized non-small cell lung cancer. Libraries were prepared by immunoSEQ multiplex PCR; TCRdb keeps only in-frame clonotypes and omits some of them. The sample carries about 12,000 clones, more than 70% recorded once. The CDR3 totals 14 residues. Trimming cost V 4 bases and J 3 bases, with 12 bases left between them. CDR1 LNHDA and CDR2 SQIVND come from the germline V gene (reference sequence). The TCR originated in a male donor aged 60 or over with stage I lung adenocarcinoma. The sequencing here drew on peripheral blood, taken before any cancer treatment. This chain joins TRBV19 and TRBJ1-1; D is undetermined. Written as DNA, the CDR3 is TGTGCCAGTAGTACCTTTTCCGGTTACACTGAAGCTTTCTTT. Residues: CASSTFSGYTEAFF. Full variable domain (missing parts from reference TRBV19 and TRBJ1-1): DGGITQSPKYLFRKEGQNVTLSCEQNLNHDAMYWYRQDPGQGLRLIYYSQIVNDFQKGDIAEGYSVSREKKESFPLTVTSAQKNPTAFYLCASSTFSGYTEAFFGQGTRLTVV.